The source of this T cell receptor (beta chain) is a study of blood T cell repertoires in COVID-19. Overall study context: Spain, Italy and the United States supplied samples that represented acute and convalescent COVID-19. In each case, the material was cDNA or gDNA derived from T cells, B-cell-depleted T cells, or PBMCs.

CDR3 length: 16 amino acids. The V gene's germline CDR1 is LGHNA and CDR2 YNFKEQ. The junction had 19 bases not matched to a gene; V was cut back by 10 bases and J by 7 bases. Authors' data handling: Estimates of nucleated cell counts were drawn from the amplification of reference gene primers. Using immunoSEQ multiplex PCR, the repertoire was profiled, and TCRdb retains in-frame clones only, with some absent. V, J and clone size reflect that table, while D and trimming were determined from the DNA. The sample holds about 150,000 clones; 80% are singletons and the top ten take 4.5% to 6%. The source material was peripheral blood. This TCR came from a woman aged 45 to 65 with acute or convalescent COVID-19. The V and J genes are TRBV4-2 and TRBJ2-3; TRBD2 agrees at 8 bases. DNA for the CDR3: TGTGCCACCACGGGAGCGGGGGAGAGAAGAACACATACGCAGTATTTT. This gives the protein CATTGAGERRTHTQYF.